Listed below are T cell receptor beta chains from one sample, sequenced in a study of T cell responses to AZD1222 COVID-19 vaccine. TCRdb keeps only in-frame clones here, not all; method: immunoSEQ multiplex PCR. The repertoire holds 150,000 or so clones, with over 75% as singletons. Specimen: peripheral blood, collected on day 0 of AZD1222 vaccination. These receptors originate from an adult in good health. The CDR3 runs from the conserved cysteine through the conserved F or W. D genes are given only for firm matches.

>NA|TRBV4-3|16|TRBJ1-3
TGCGCCAGCAGCCAAGACAGCGGTAGCTCTGGAAACACCATATATTTT
CASSQDSGSSGNTIYF
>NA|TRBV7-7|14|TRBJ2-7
TGTGCTAGCAGCTTGTTACAGGGTGTTGGGGAGCAGTACTTC
CASSLLQGVGEQYF
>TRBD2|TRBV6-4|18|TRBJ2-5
TGTGCCAGCAGTGACACGACTAGCGGGGGGCGCTACCAAGAGACCCAGTACTTC
CASSDTTSGGRYQETQYF
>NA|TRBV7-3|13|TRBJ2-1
TGTGCCAGCAGCTTAAAAAGTGGCAATGAGCAGTTCTTC
CASSLKSGNEQFF
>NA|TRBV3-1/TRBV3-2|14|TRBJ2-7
TGTGCCAGCAGCCTCGGGACGGTGACCTACGAGCAGTACTTC
CASSLGTVTYEQYF
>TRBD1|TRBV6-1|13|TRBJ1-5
TGTGCCAGCAGTACAGGGGGCAACCAGCCCCAGCATTTT
CASSTGGNQPQHF
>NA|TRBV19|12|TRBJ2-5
TGTGCCAGTAACAGGGTCGGGGAGACCCAGTACTTC
CASNRVGETQYF
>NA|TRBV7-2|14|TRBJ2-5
TGTGCCAGCAGCTTATCCCCCGTCCAAGAGACCCAGTACTTC
CASSLSPVQETQYF
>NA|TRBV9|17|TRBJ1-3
TGTGCCAGCAGCTCCTCGGGATCAGGGACTGCGGGAAACACCATATATTTT
CASSSSGSGTAGNTIYF
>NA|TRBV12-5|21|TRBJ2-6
TGTGCTAGTGGTTTTGGGTCCCCCGGTAGGGACCTTGATCGTGGGGCCAACGTCCTGACTTTC
CASGFGSPGRDLDRGANVLTF
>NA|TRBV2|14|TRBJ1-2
TGTGCCAGCAGAGACGAGAGGACCTCTTGGGGCTACACCTTC
CASRDERTSWGYTF
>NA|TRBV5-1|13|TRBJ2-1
TGCGCCAGCAGCTTGGATACGTACAATGAGCAGTTCTTC
CASSLDTYNEQFF
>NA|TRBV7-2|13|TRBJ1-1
TGTGCCAGCAGCTTAGGAGCGAACACTGAAGCTTTCTTT
CASSLGANTEAFF
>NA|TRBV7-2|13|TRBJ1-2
TGTGCCAGCAGCTCGCACGGCAACTATGGCTACACCTTC
CASSSHGNYGYTF
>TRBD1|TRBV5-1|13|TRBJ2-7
TGCGCCAGCAGTCCTGGGACAGGGAACGAGCAGTACTTC
CASSPGTGNEQYF
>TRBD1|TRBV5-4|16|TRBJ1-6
TGTGCCAGCAGCCCAGGCCGGGACAGGGCCAATTCACCCCTCCACTTT
CASSPGRDRANSPLHF
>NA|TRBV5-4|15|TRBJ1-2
TGTGCCAGCGCGAGCCCGTTTCAGGCCAACTATGGCTACACCTTC
CASASPFQANYGYTF
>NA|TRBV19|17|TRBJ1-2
TGTGCCAGTAGTATTTCCCATTCCGGCGGAAGTAACTATGGCTACACCTTC
CASSISHSGGSNYGYTF
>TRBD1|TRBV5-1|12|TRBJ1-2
TGCGCCAGCGGACAGGGGGGGAATGGCTACACCTTC
CASGQGGNGYTF
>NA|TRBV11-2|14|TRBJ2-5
TGTGCCAGCAGCTTAAGGCGGGCGGGGGAGACCCAGTACTTC
CASSLRRAGETQYF
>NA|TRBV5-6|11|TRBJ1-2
TGTGCCAGCAGCTTTTGGGGGGGCTACACCTTC
CASSFWGGYTF
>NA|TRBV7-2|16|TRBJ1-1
TGTGCCAGCAGCTTAATAGTTTGGGGCAGGGGCACTGAAGCTTTCTTT
CASSLIVWGRGTEAFF
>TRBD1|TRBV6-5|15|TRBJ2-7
TGTGCCAGCAGCGTCGACAGGGACAGCTCCTACGAGCAGTACTTC
CASSVDRDSSYEQYF
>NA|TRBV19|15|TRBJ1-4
TGTGCCAGTAGTATTAAGGTCTCCCAGGCTGAAAAACTGTTTTTT
CASSIKVSQAEKLFF
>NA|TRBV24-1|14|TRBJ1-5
TGTGCCACCAGTAGTGAGAGGGGCAATCAGCCCCAGCATTTT
CATSSERGNQPQHF
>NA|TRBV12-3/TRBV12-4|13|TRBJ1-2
TGTGCCAGCAGACCGCAAGACCCCTATGGCTACACCTTC
CASRPQDPYGYTF
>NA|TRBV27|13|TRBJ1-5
TGTGCCAGCAGTTTACTTGGAAGTCAGCCCCAGCATTTT
CASSLLGSQPQHF
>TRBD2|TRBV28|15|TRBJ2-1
TGTGCCAGCAGTCCTGCTAGCGGGAGTAGCCATGAGCAGTTCTTC
CASSPASGSSHEQFF
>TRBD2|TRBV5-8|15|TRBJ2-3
TGTGCCAGCAGCCCTGGGACTAGCGGGGTGGATACGCAGTATTTT
CASSPGTSGVDTQYF
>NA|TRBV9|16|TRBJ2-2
TGTGCCAGCAGCTTAGGGCCAGTCACCGATACCGGGGAGCTGTTTTTT
CASSLGPVTDTGELFF
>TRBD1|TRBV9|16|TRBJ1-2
TGTGCCAGCAGCGCGGACGGACAGGGGGCTAACTATGGCTACACCTTC
CASSADGQGANYGYTF
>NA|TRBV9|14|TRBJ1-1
TGTGCCAGCAGTCGGGGGGCGCAGGCCACTGAAGCTTTCTTT
CASSRGAQATEAFF
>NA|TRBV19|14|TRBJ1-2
TGTGCCAGTAGAACGGGAGCAGGCAGTTATGGCTACACCTTC
CASRTGAGSYGYTF
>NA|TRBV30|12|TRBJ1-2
TGTGCCTGGACCTCAGGGAACTATGGCTACACCTTC
CAWTSGNYGYTF
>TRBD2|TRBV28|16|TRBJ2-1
TGTGCCAGCAGCGGGACTAGCGGGGGCCCCTACAATGAGCAGTTCTTC
CASSGTSGGPYNEQFF
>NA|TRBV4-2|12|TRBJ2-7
TGTGCCAGCAGCCAAGGGGGGTACGAGCAGTACTTC
CASSQGGYEQYF
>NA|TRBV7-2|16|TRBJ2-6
TGTGCCAGCAGCTTATTTGTGGGGTCCGGGGCCAACGTCCTGACTTTC
CASSLFVGSGANVLTF
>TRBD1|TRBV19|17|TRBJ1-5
TGTGCCAGTAGTACCAGAACAGGGGGCTTTGTGAATCAGCCCCAGCATTTT
CASSTRTGGFVNQPQHF
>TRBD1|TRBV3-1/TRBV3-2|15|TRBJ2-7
TGTGCCAGCCACCCGGACAGGAAAAGAACCTACGAGCAGTACTTC
CASHPDRKRTYEQYF
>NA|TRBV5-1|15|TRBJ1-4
TGCGCCAGCAGCTTGGATGGGGCAGGGAGTGAAAAACTGTTTTTT
CASSLDGAGSEKLFF
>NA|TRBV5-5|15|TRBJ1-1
TGTGCCAGCAGCTTGGGCCCCAGTGAGGTCACTGAAGCTTTCTTT
CASSLGPSEVTEAFF